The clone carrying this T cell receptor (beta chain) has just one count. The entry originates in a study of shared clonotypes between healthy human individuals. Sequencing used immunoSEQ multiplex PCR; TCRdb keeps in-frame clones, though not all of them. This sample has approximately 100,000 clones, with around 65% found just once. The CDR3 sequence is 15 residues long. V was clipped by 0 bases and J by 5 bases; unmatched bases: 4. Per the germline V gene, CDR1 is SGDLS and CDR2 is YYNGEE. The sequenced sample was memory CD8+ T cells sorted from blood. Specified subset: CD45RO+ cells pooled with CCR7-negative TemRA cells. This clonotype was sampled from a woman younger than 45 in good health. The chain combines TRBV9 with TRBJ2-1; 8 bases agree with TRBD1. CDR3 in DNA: TGTGCCAGCAGCGTAGTCGGGGACAGGAACAATGAGCAGTTCTTC. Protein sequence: CASSVVGDRNNEQFF.